This T cell receptor (beta chain) was retrieved from a study of memory CD4+ T cells and cytomegalovirus serostatus. Across the whole study: Healthy Belgian adult donors included about nine CMV-positive and some 25 CMV-negative people. Study conclusions and caveats: CD4+ memory repertoires contained 67 of 164 reported CMV TCRbeta sequences.

As concerns this clone: What it binds is not known.

The authors' processing: After removing out-of-frame reads, over 2 million distinct TCRbeta sequences remained. Profiled with immunoSEQ multiplex PCR; TCRdb holds only in-frame clones, not every one. The V and J calls and clone size were taken over from that table, and D and trimming were inferred from the DNA. The profile shows roughly 48,000 clones, over 70% of them singletons. The sort gate was single viable CD3+CD4+CD8-CD45RO+ cells for memory CD4+ T cells. V shed 0 bases and J shed 5 bases, with 14 bases lying between them. From germline, CDR1 is SGHKS and CDR2 YYEKEE (reference sequence). The CDR3 has 15 amino acids.

The chain carries TRBV5-5 and TRBJ1-2; D uncertain. The clonotype originates from an adult in good health and CMV-seropositive. Sequencing used memory CD4+ T cells from blood. The CDR3 spells CASSLEGGGLYGYTF. CDR3 in DNA: TGTGCCAGCAGCTTGGAGGGCGGTGGTCTTTATGGCTACACCTTC. Together with reference TRBV5-5 and TRBJ1-2, the CDR3 gives the full variable domain: DAGVTQSPTHLIKTRGQQVTLRCSPISGHKSVSWYQQVLGQGPQFIFQYYEKEERGRGNFPDRFSARQFPNYSSELNVNALLLGDSALYLCASSLEGGGLYGYTFGSGTRLTVV.